The sequence of this TCR beta chain was determined in a study of regulatory T cells in long-lasting Graves disease. Investigators prepared the TCR beta libraries by applying iRepertoire HTBI primers and Arm-PCR of CDR3 regions. TCRdb called the multiplex PCR reads again in MiXCR, with one record for every CDR3 protein. The profile shows approximately 540,000 distinct CDR3 sequences, 9.5% to 15% of them singletons. This clonotype was seen a few times. Documented time point: newly diagnosed GD, antithyroid drugs for less than 3 months. The TCR library used RNA extracted from PBMCs. CDR1 and CDR2 from the germline V gene are SGHTA and FQGNSA. Unmatched junction bases numbered 7, after V lost 5 bases and J lost 4 bases. This CDR3 is 16 amino acids long. The sample was also reused in another study, on T cells in Graves' hyperthyroidism and ophthalmopathy.

The TCR comes from a woman aged 30 to 39 with Graves disease. The chain couples TRBV7-2 to TRBJ2-2; 10 bases agree with TRBD2. Sequences were derived from peripheral blood mononuclear cells (PBMCs), sampled at new diagnosis, from a patient treated with antithyroid drugs. CDR3 nucleotide sequence: TGTGCCAGCAGCCCCGGACTAGCGGAGACCACCGGGGAGCTGTTTTTT. It translates to CASSPGLAETTGELFF.